Below, 13 T cell receptor beta chains from the same sample are listed, as sequenced in a study of T cells after yellow fever vaccination. TCRdb itself ran the 5' RACE reads through MiXCR, one entry per CDR3 protein. The profile shows 100,000 to 150,000 distinct CDR3 sequences, roughly 6.7% of them singletons. The sample in question was CD4+ T cells sorted from PBMCs, obtained 10 days after the first yellow fever vaccination. These TCRs come from a man aged 18 to 35 who received the YFV17D yellow fever vaccine.

A remark on this clonotype: It may be a read error: a sequence one base away is much more abundant. The chain carries TRBV29-1 and TRBJ2-1; the D is unclear. Germline V gives CDR1 SQVTM, CDR2 ANQGSEA. This CDR3 is 13 amino acids long. Trimming shortened V by 2 bases and J by 6 bases, and 11 bases separated the two germline ends. CDR3 coding DNA: TGCAGCGTTGAACAGTCTAGGTGCAATGAGCAGTTCTTC. The encoded protein is CSVEQSRCNEQFF.

This clonotype has ten or more counts. This chain links TRBV18 with TRBJ1-2, with 8 positions matching TRBD1. Germline V CDR1 and CDR2: KGHSH, LQKENI. Germline trimming cut 6 bases from V and 8 bases from J; bases unmatched to any gene: 8. This CDR3 is 13 amino acids long. CDR3 DNA: TGTGCCAGCTCCGGACAGGGAGTGCGAGGCTACACCTTC. It codes for CASSGQGVRGYTF.

This clonotype was picked up a small number of times. The V call is TRBV5-6, the J call TRBJ2-1, with 8 bases matching TRBD2. Germline V lookup: CDR1 SGHDT, CDR2 YYEEEE. The CDR3 contains 15 residues. V lost 2 bases, J lost 3 bases, and 4 bases stayed unmatched. CDR3 sequence (DNA): TGTGCCAGCAGCTTTCATAGCGGGGACTACAATGAGCAGTTCTTC. This encodes CASSFHSGDYNEQFF.

This clonotype was counted a few times. The chain combines TRBV4-3 with TRBJ2-7; no definite D call. This CDR3 spans 16 amino acids. V was pared by 0 bases and J by 6 bases, with 18 bases between. CDR1 is LGHNA and CDR2 is YSLEER in the germline V gene. CDR3 sequence (DNA): TGCGCCAGCAGCCAAGACTATAGCATCTACCCTCGCGAGCAGTACTTC. Translation gives CASSQDYSIYPREQYF.

This clonotype occurred many times. The chain links TRBV5-1 to TRBJ2-1, with D possibly matching TRBD1 (6 bases). Trimming took off 6 bases at V and 3 bases at J, with 16 bases between the two ends. The CDR3 is made up of 15 amino acids. Germline V gene lookup returns CDR1 SGHRS and CDR2 YFSETQ. The CDR3, as DNA: TGCGCCAGCACCACCAGGGGTGGGATCTACAATGAGCAGTTCTTC. This sequence encodes CASTTRGGIYNEQFF.

This clonotype has ten or more counts. The rearrangement uses TRBV20-1 and TRBJ1-1, with no clear D. This CDR3 contains 14 residues. Germline CDR1 and CDR2: DFQATT and SNEGSKA (reference sequence). V was cut by 3 bases and J by 3 bases, with 14 bases left in between. The CDR3: CSASPPHPDTEAFF. As DNA, the CDR3 is TGCAGTGCTAGCCCTCCCCATCCCGACACTGAAGCTTTCTTT.

This clonotype was seen more than once but under ten times. The rearrangement joins TRBV12-3 or TRBV12-4 to TRBJ2-5; D is ambiguous. The V end lost 3 bases, the J end lost 4 bases, and 12 bases lay between the germline ends. There are 14 residues in the CDR3. The CDR3 loop reads CASSFPERIETQYF. The CDR3 DNA reads TGTGCCAGCAGTTTCCCGGAACGGATAGAGACCCAGTACTTC.

The V call is TRBV11-2, the J call TRBJ1-1; D is undetermined. Germline-derived CDR1 and CDR2 are SGHAT and FQNNGV. The CDR3 totals 13 residues. Trimming pared 2 bases from V and 1 base from J, leaving 5 bases between. CDR3 loop: CASSLLGNTEAFF. The CDR3 DNA is TGTGCCAGCAGCTTACTGGGGAACACTGAAGCTTTCTTT.

Many counts were recorded for this clonotype. The chain has TRBV12-3 or TRBV12-4 and TRBJ2-3; possible D gene TRBD1, 5 bases. The CDR3 has 13 amino acids. V was clipped by 4 bases and J by 4 bases, with 9 bases between them. The CDR3 sequence is CASSSRQPDTQYF. The CDR3 DNA sequence: TGTGCCAGCAGTTCTCGACAGCCAGATACGCAGTATTTT.

V gene TRBV7-2 combines with J gene TRBJ1-3; the D gene is possibly TRBD1 (6 bases). There are 16 residues in the CDR3. CDR1 SGHTA and CDR2 FQGNSA come from the germline V gene. V was pared by 1 base and J by 15 bases, with 25 bases between. CDR3 bases: TGTGCCAGCAGCTTAGGGGGGCGGGGCCCCCGGGAAACACCATATTTT. Translation gives CASSLGGRGPRETPYF. Full variable domain (outside the CDR3, taken from reference TRBV7-2 and TRBJ1-3): GAGVSQSPSNKVTEKGKDVELRCDPISGHTALYWYRQSLGQGLEFLIYFQGNSAPDKSGLPSDRFSAERTGGSVSTLTIQRTQQEDSAVYLCASSLGGRGPRETPYFGEGSWLTVV.

This clonotype occurred many times. J is TRBJ2-5 and V is TRBV7-9; TRBD2 agrees at 13 bases. Trimming at V came to 5 bases and at J to 5 bases, leaving 5 bases not matched to a gene. The germline V gene has CDR1 SEHNR and CDR2 FQNEAQ (reference sequence). The CDR3 totals 15 residues. Written as DNA, the CDR3 is TGTGCCAGCAGCGCACTAGCGGGGGGGACGGAGACCCAGTACTTC. Its protein is CASSALAGGTETQYF.

This clonotype occurred many times. As DNA, the CDR3 is TGTGCCAGCAGCTGGCGGGTCGCCAATGAGCAGTTCTTC. Encoded protein: CASSWRVANEQFF. The chain combines TRBV7-2 with TRBJ2-1; tentative D call: TRBD2 (5 bases). CDR3 size: 13 residues. V was shortened by 4 bases and J by 6 bases, with 10 bases between the two germline ends. Germline-derived CDR1 and CDR2 are SGHTA and FQGNSA. The full variable domain, rest sourced from reference TRBV7-2 and TRBJ2-1, is GAGVSQSPSNKVTEKGKDVELRCDPISGHTALYWYRQSLGQGLEFLIYFQGNSAPDKSGLPSDRFSAERTGGSVSTLTIQRTQQEDSAVYLCASSWRVANEQFFGPGTRLTVL.

This clonotype was counted ten times or more. The chain recombines TRBV7-2 with TRBJ1-1; TRBD1 agrees at 7 bases. The germline CDR1 and CDR2 sequences are SGHTA and FQGNSA. The CDR3 loop spans 14 amino acids. The J segment lost 0 bases and the V segment lost 4 bases, leaving 2 bases of the junction unmatched. The DNA of the CDR3 is TGTGCCAGCAGCTGGGGACAGTTGAACACTGAAGCTTTCTTT. Protein sequence: CASSWGQLNTEAFF.